The next 13 T cell receptor beta chains were all read from a single sample in a study of blood T cell repertoires in COVID-19. Sequencing was performed with immunoSEQ multiplex PCR; in TCRdb, only in-frame clones are kept and a portion is missing. The sample contains 150,000 or so clones, 76% of which appear only once. The material sequenced was peripheral blood. The receptors were gathered from a woman over 75 with active or convalescent COVID-19.

The CDR3 region is CASSQGQGMVRGQFF. DNA for the CDR3: TGTGCCAGCAGCCAAGGACAGGGGATGGTTCGTGGGCAGTTCTTC. This chain joins TRBV3-1 (or the pseudogene TRBV3-2) and TRBJ2-1; 8 bases line up with TRBD1. The CDR3 totals 15 residues. The V and J ends lost 1 base and 12 bases, in that order; junction bases with no gene match: 11. The germline CDR1 and CDR2 sequences are LGHDT and YNNKEL (reference sequence).

This clone has just a few counts. The V call is TRBV10-2, the J call TRBJ2-2; the D gene is possibly TRBD2 (5 bases). The germline CDR1 and CDR2 sequences are WSHSY and SAAADI. V was clipped by 10 bases and J by 0 bases, with 21 bases between them. This CDR3 region has 17 residues. The CDR3 sequence is CAILNQEATANTGELFF. The CDR3 bases are TGCGCCATCCTGAATCAGGAGGCCACGGCGAACACCGGGGAGCTGTTTTTT.

In this sample, this clone turned up once. V is TRBV3-1 (or the pseudogene TRBV3-2) and J is TRBJ1-4; TRBD1 aligns across 7 bases. This CDR3 comprises 15 residues. Germline lookup yields CDR1 LGHDT and CDR2 YNNKEL (reference sequence). The V segment lost 6 bases and the J segment 0 bases; nucleotides outside the gene matches: 4. This chain's CDR3 is CASRRQGATNEKLFF. The CDR3, as DNA: TGTGCCAGCAGACGACAGGGAGCAACTAATGAAAAACTGTTTTTT.

The chain uses TRBV19 and TRBJ1-1; TRBD1 might be the D (6 bases). Germline lookup yields CDR1 LNHDA and CDR2 SQIVND (reference sequence). Trimming took off 5 bases at V and 0 bases at J, with 7 bases between the two ends. CDR3 length: 13 amino acids. CDR3: CASSGTMNTEAFF. CDR3 coding DNA: TGTGCCAGTAGTGGGACAATGAACACTGAAGCTTTCTTT.

The V gene is TRBV5-5, the J gene TRBJ2-3, with TRBD2 matching 16 bases. Germline CDR1 is SGHKS and CDR2 is YYEKEE (reference sequence). The CDR3 contains 17 residues. V gave up 4 bases and J gave up 2 bases; unmatched junction bases: 4. CDR3: CASSPGTSGGDTDTQYF. The DNA of the CDR3 is TGTGCCAGCAGCCCCGGGACTAGCGGGGGGGACACAGATACGCAGTATTTT.

This sequence joins TRBV29-1 and TRBJ1-3, with D unclear. The CDR3 spans 11 residues. Per the germline V gene, CDR1 is SQVTM and CDR2 is ANQGSEA. The V and J ends lost 6 bases and 0 bases respectively, with 3 bases between them. The CDR3 coding sequence is TGCAGCGTACACTCTGGAAACACCATATATTTT. This sequence encodes CSVHSGNTIYF.

The sample holds a few counts of this clone. The genes are TRBV30 and TRBJ1-5; the D is unclear. The V gene's germline CDR1 is GTSNPN and CDR2 SVGIG (reference sequence). The CDR3 contains 15 residues. V lost 2 bases, J lost 2 bases, and 13 bases lay in between. As DNA, the CDR3 is TGTGCCTGGAGTACCTTGGGCTTAGGCAATCAGCCCCAGCATTTT. This translates into CAWSTLGLGNQPQHF.

This chain joins TRBV5-1 and TRBJ1-3; D remains ambiguous. This CDR3 comprises 15 residues. V lost 2 bases and J 0 bases, leaving 9 bases between the germline ends. Germline CDR1 reads SGHRS; CDR2 reads YFSETQ. Here the CDR3 reads CASSLDGSSGNTIYF. In DNA form, the CDR3 reads TGCGCCAGCAGCTTAGACGGGAGCTCTGGAAACACCATATATTTT.

This clone came up a few times. This rearrangement joins TRBV4-1 to TRBJ2-7; the D is unclear. CDR1 is MGHRA and CDR2 is YSYEKL in the germline V gene. The CDR3 loop spans 14 amino acids. Trimming removed 0 bases from V and 2 bases from J, with 8 bases in between. CDR3 loop: CASSQDATTYEQYF. For the CDR3, the DNA is TGCGCCAGCAGCCAAGATGCCACAACCTACGAGCAGTACTTC.

The rearrangement joins TRBV5-4 to TRBJ2-2, with D possibly matching TRBD1 (6 bases). The length of the CDR3 is 17 residues. V dropped 4 bases and J dropped 2 bases, with 18 bases sitting between them. Per the germline V gene, CDR1 is SGHNT and CDR2 is YYREEE (reference sequence). CDR3 coding DNA: TGTGCCAGCAGCCAGGACAGAATCCAGGCTAACACCGGGGAGCTGTTTTTT. It codes for CASSQDRIQANTGELFF.

The genes are TRBV6-2 or TRBV6-3 and TRBJ1-5, with a possible D match to TRBD1 (5 bases). V was clipped by 2 bases and J by 2 bases, with 10 bases between them. The CDR3 is 15 amino acids. Germline V gene sequence: CDR1 MNHEY, CDR2 SVGEGT. In nucleotides, the CDR3 is TGTGCCAGCAGTTACGGGGGGATGGGCAATCAGCCCCAGCATTTT. It translates to CASSYGGMGNQPQHF.

The chain carries TRBV5-1 and TRBJ2-5; weak D call: TRBD1 (5 bases). Germline V gives CDR1 SGHRS, CDR2 YFSETQ. Trimming took 0 bases from V and 5 from J, leaving 8 bases between them. The CDR3 sequence is 13 residues long. The CDR3 here is CASSLAGFETQYF. CDR3 DNA sequence: TGCGCCAGCAGCTTGGCAGGGTTTGAGACCCAGTACTTC. Together with reference TRBV5-1 and TRBJ2-5, the CDR3 gives the full variable domain: KAGVTQTPRYLIKTRGQQVTLSCSPISGHRSVSWYQQTPGQGLQFLFEYFSETQRNKGNFPGRFSGRQFSNSRSEMNVSTLELGDSALYLCASSLAGFETQYFGPGTRLLVL.

The J gene is TRBJ2-5, the V gene TRBV18; 8 bases line up with TRBD2. The trim removed 4 bases at V and 5 bases at J, leaving 9 bases unmatched. The CDR3 loop spans 15 amino acids. Germline CDR1 reads KGHSH; CDR2 reads LQKENI. CDR3 DNA: TGTGCCAGCTCACGTGACGGGGGGGCCGGGGAGACCCAGTACTTC. Residues: CASSRDGGAGETQYF. Full variable domain (remainder filled in from reference TRBV18 and TRBJ2-5): NAGVMQNPRHLVRRRGQEARLRCSPMKGHSHVYWYRQLPEEGLKFMVYLQKENIIDESGMPKERFSAEFPKEGPSILRIQQVVRGDSAAYFCASSRDGGAGETQYFGPGTRLLVL.